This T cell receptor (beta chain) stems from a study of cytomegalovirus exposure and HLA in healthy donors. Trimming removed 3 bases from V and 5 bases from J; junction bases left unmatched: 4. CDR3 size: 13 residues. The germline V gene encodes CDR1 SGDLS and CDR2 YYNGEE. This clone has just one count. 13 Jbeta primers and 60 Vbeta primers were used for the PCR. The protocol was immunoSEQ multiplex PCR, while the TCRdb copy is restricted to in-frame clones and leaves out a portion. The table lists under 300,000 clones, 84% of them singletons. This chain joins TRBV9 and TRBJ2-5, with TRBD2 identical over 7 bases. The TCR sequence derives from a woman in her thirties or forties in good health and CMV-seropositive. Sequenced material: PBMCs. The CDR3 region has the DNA TGTGCCAGCAGCGCCCAGGGAGGGGAGACCCAGTACTTC. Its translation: CASSAQGGETQYF.